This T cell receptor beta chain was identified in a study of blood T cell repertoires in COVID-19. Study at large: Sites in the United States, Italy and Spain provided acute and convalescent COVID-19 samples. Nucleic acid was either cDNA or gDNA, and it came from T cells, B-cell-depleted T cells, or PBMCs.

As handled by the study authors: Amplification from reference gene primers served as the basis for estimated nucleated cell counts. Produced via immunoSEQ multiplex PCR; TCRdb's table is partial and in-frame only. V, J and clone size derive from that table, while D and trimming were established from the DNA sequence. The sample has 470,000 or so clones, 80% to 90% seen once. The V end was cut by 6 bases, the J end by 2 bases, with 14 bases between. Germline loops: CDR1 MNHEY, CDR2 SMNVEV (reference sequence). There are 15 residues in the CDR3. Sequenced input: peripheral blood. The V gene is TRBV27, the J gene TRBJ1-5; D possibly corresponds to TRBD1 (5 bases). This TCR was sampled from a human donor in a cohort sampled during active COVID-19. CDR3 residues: CASRAGGVGNQPQHF. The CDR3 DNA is TGTGCCAGCAGGGCGGGGGGAGTCGGCAATCAGCCCCAGCATTTT.